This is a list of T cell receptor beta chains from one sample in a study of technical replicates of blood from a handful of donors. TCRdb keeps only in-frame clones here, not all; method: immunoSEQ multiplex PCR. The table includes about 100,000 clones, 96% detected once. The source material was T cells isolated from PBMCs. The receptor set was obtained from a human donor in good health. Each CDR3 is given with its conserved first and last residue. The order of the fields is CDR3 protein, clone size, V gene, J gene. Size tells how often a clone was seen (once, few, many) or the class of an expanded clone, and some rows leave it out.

CDR3: CAWSVQGYEQYF
size: once
V: TRBV30
J: TRBJ2-7

CDR3: CASSLWGESYEQYF
size: .
V: TRBV5-5
J: TRBJ2-7

CDR3: CASSPSEGNTEAFF
size: .
V: TRBV7-6
J: TRBJ1-1

CDR3: CASQRTLHEKLFF
size: .
V: TRBV19
J: TRBJ1-4

CDR3: CASSPAGTRLAGGPVIQYF
size: .
V: TRBV5-1
J: TRBJ2-4

CDR3: CAAGRVSGYTF
size: .
V: TRBV28
J: TRBJ1-2

CDR3: CASSHGPRETQYF
size: .
V: TRBV11-3
J: TRBJ2-5

CDR3: CASSTNRGPETQYF
size: .
V: TRBV28
J: TRBJ2-5

CDR3: CASRHQGGSGNTIYF
size: .
V: TRBV6-1
J: TRBJ1-3

CDR3: CASRKQQGALETQYF
size: .
V: TRBV2
J: TRBJ2-5

CDR3: CARGAAENTGELFF
size: .
V: TRBV2
J: TRBJ2-2

CDR3: CASSLVGGAVEAFF
size: .
V: TRBV5-1
J: TRBJ1-1

CDR3: CASSQGGGRGTEAFF
size: .
V: TRBV4-1
J: TRBJ1-1

CDR3: CASRIVGSGEQFF
size: .
V: TRBV6-1
J: TRBJ2-1

CDR3: CARGQGPTEAFF
size: .
V: TRBV2
J: TRBJ1-1

CDR3: CASRMGLAVNEQFF
size: .
V: TRBV6-6
J: TRBJ2-1

CDR3: CASSLAGLAPNSGGFTDTQYF
size: .
V: TRBV7-2
J: TRBJ2-3

CDR3: CASSRKTGTGELFF
size: once
V: TRBV23-1
J: TRBJ2-2

CDR3: CASSISHLRGGNQPQHF
size: .
V: TRBV19
J: TRBJ1-5

CDR3: CASSELTGTGDTGYGYTF
size: .
V: TRBV10-1
J: TRBJ1-2

CDR3: CASSATVLDYGYTF
size: once
V: TRBV6-6
J: TRBJ1-2

CDR3: CASRTGGGSEEQYF
size: .
V: TRBV6-5
J: TRBJ2-7

CDR3: CASSLYYGILVPTEAFF
size: .
V: TRBV5-4
J: TRBJ1-1

CDR3: CASSLGSGNSPLHF
size: .
V: TRBV5-6
J: TRBJ1-6

CDR3: CASSERAWEKLFF
size: .
V: TRBV10-2
J: TRBJ1-4

CDR3: CASSSTLGTSGSTYTQYF
size: .
V: TRBV28
J: TRBJ2-3

CDR3: CASSLPRDSPLNTEAFF
size: .
V: TRBV7-8
J: TRBJ1-1

CDR3: CASSRPGTSGSEQYF
size: .
V: TRBV7-8
J: TRBJ2-7

CDR3: CASSQGQRDGYTF
size: .
V: TRBV6-5
J: TRBJ1-2

CDR3: CASSAGVLRYTF
size: .
V: TRBV7-2
J: TRBJ1-2

CDR3: CASSVSYSYEQYF
size: .
V: TRBV9
J: TRBJ2-7

CDR3: CASSYRDTEAFF
size: .
V: TRBV5-1
J: TRBJ1-1

CDR3: CASSRSGSSYNEQFF
size: .
V: TRBV11-2
J: TRBJ2-1

CDR3: CASSLITYEQYF
size: .
V: TRBV11-2
J: TRBJ2-7

CDR3: CASFSGTGVGGELFF
size: .
V: TRBV27
J: TRBJ2-2

CDR3: CASSTPTGTDPGELFF
size: .
V: TRBV28
J: TRBJ2-2

CDR3: CASRGPAGGYTF
size: .
V: TRBV5-4
J: TRBJ1-2

CDR3: CASSQIQRESEQFF
size: .
V: TRBV14
J: TRBJ2-1

CDR3: CASSLVATIYNEQFF
size: .
V: TRBV7-9
J: TRBJ2-1

CDR3: CASSRVLSDTQYF
size: .
V: TRBV10-1
J: TRBJ2-3

CDR3: CASRTFRLAGQKGSYNEQFF
size: .
V: TRBV19
J: TRBJ2-1

CDR3: CASSPPGEKGEAFF
size: .
V: TRBV18
J: TRBJ1-1